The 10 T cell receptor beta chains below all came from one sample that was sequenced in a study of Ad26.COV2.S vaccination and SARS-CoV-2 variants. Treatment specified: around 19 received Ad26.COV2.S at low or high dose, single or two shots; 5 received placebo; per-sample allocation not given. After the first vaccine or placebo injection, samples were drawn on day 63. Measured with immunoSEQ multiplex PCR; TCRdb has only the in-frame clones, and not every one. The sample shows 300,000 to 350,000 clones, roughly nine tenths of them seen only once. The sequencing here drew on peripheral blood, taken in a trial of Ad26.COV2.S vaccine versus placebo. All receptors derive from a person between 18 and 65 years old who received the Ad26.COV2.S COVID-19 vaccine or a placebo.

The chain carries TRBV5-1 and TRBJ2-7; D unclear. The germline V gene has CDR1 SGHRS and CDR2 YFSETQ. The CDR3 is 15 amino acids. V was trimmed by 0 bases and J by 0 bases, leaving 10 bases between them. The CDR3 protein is CASSLDRPSSYEQYF. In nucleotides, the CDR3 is TGCGCCAGCAGCTTGGACAGACCGAGCTCCTACGAGCAGTACTTC.

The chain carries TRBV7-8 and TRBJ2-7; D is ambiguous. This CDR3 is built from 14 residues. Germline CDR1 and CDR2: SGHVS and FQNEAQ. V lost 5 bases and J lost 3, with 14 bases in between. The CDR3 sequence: CASSPMYIRYEQYF. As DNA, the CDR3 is TGTGCCAGCAGCCCCATGTACATACGCTACGAGCAGTACTTC. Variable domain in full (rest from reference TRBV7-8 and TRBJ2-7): GAGVSQSPRYKVAKRGQDVALRCDPISGHVSLFWYQQALGQGPEFLTYFQNEAQLDKSGLPSDRFFAERPEGSVSTLKIQRTQQEDSAVYLCASSPMYIRYEQYFGPGTRLTVT.

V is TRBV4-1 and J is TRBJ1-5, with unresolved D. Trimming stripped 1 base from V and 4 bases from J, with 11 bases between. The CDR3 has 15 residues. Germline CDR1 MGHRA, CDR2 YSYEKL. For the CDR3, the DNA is TGCGCCAGCAGCCAAGTTAGGCAGAGGAATCAGCCCCAGCATTTT. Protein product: CASSQVRQRNQPQHF.

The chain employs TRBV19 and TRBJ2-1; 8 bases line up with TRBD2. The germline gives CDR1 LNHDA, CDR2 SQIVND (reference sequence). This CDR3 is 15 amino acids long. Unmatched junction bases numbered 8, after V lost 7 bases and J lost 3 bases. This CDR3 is CASTKIGGVYNEQFF. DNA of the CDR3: TGTGCCAGTACCAAGATCGGGGGGGTCTACAATGAGCAGTTCTTC.

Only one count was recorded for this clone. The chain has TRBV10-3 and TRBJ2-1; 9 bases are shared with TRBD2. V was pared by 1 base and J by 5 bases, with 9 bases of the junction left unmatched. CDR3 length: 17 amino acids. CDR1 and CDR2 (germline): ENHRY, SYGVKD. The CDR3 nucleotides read TGTGCCATCAGTGAGTTAATAGCGGGAGCGGGGGACAATGAGCAGTTCTTC. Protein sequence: CAISELIAGAGDNEQFF.

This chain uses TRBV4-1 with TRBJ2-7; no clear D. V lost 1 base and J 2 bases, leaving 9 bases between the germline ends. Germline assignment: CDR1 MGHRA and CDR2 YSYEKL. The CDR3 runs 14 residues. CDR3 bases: TGCGCCAGCAGCCAAGCTTTTGGGACCTACGAGCAGTACTTC. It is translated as CASSQAFGTYEQYF.

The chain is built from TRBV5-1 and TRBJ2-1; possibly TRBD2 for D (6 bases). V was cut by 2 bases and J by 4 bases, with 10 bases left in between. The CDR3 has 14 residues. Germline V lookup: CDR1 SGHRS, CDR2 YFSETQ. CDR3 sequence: CASSFEAGYNEQFF. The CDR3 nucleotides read TGCGCCAGCAGCTTCGAGGCGGGATACAATGAGCAGTTCTTC.

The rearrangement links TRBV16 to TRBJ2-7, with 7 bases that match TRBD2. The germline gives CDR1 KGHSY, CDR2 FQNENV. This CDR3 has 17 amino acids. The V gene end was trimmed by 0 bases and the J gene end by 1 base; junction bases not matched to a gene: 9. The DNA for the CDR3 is TGTGCCAGCAGCCAATCTGGAGGAGCGGGGCTATCCTACGAGCAGTACGTC. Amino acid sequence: CASSQSGGAGLSYEQYV.

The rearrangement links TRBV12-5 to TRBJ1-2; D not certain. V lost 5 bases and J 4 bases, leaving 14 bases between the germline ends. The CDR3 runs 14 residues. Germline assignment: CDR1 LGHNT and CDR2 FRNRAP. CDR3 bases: TGTGCTAGTGGTCTCCAGCCGATATCCTATGGCTACACCTTC. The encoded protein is CASGLQPISYGYTF.

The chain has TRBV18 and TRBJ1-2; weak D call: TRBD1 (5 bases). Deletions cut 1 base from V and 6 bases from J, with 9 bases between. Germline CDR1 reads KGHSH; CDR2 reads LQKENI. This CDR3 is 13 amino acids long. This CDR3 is CASSPQEGDGYTF. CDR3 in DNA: TGTGCCAGCTCACCACAGGAAGGGGATGGCTACACCTTC.